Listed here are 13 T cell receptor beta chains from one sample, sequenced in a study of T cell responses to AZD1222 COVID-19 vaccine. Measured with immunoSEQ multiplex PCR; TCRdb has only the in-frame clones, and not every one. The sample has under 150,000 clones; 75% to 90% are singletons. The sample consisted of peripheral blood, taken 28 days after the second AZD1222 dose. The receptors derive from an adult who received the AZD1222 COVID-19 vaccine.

CDR3 bases: TGTGCCAGCAGCTTTGGCGATTTAGGGGCAGGGCGAGGTGGCTACACCTTC. This codes for CASSFGDLGAGRGGYTF. This rearrangement joins TRBV7-9 to TRBJ1-2, with D tentatively TRBD1 (5 bases). The CDR3 is 17 amino acids. Trimming pared 3 bases from V and 7 bases from J, leaving 24 bases between. CDR1 and CDR2 from the germline V gene are SEHNR and FQNEAQ (reference sequence).

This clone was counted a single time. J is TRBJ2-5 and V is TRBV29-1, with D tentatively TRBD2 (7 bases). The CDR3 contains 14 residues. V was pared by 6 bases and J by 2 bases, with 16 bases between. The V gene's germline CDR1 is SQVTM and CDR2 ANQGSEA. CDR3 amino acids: CSVLDRTRQETQYF. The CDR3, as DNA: TGCAGCGTCCTCGACAGGACTAGACAAGAGACCCAGTACTTC.

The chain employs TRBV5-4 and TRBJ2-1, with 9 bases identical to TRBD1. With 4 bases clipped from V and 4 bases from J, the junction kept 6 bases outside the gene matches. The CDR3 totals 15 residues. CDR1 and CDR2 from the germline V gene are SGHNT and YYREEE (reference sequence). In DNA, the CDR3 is TGTGCCAGCAGCAAGGGACAGGGCGTATACAATGAGCAGTTCTTC. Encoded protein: CASSKGQGVYNEQFF.

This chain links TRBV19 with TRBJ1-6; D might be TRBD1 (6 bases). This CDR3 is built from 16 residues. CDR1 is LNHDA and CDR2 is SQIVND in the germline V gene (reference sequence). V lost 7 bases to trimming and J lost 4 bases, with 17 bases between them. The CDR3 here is CASTPDRRGYNSPLHF. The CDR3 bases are TGTGCCAGTACCCCCGACCGGAGGGGGTATAATTCACCCCTCCACTTT.

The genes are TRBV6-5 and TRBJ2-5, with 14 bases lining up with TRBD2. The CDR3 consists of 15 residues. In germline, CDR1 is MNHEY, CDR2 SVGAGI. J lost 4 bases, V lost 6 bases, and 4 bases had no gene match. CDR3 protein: CASRRGLAGVETQYF. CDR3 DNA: TGTGCCAGCAGGAGGGGACTAGCGGGGGTAGAGACCCAGTACTTC.

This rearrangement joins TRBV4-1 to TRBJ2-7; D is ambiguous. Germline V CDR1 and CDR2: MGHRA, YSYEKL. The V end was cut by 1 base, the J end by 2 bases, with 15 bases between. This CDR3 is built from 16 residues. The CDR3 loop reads CASSQASGPPPYEQYF. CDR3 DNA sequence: TGCGCCAGCAGCCAAGCCTCCGGGCCACCTCCCTACGAGCAGTACTTC.

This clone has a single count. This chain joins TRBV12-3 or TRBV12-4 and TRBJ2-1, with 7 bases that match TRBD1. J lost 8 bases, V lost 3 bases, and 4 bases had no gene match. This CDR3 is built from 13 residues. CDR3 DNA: TGTGCCAGCAGTTTTCGAGGGGGCGATGAGCAGTTCTTC. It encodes CASSFRGGDEQFF.

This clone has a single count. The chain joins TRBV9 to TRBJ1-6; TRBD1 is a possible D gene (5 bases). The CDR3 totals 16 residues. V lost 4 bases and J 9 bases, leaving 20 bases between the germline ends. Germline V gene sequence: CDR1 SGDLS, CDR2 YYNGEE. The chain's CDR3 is CASSQSGGRLGSPLHF. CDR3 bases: TGTGCCAGCAGCCAGAGTGGGGGGAGATTGGGTTCACCCCTCCACTTT.

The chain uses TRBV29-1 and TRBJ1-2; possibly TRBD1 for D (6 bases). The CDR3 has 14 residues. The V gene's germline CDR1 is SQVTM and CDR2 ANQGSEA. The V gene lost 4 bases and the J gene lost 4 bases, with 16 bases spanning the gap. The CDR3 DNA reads TGCAGCGTTGGGTCTTTGACAGGACTCTATGGCTACACCTTC. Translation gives CSVGSLTGLYGYTF.

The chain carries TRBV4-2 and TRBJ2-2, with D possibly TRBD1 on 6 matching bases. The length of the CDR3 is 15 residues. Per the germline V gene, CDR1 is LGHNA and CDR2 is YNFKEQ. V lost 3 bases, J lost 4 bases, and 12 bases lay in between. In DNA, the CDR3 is TGTGCCAGCAGCCAGGCCGGGACAAGCACCGGGGAGCTGTTTTTT. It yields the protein CASSQAGTSTGELFF.

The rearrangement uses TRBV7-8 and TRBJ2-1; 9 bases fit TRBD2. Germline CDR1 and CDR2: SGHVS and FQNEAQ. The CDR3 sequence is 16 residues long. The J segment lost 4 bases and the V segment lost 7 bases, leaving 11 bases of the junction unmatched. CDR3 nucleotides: TGTGCCAGCACCCGGTCTACGGCGGGGGGGTACAATGAGCAGTTCTTC. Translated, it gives CASTRSTAGGYNEQFF.

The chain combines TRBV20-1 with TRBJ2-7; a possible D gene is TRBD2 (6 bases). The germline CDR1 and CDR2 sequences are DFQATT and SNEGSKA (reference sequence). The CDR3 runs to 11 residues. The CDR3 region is CGGTLSYEQYF. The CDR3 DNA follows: TGCGGAGGGACTCTCTCCTACGAGCAGTACTTC.

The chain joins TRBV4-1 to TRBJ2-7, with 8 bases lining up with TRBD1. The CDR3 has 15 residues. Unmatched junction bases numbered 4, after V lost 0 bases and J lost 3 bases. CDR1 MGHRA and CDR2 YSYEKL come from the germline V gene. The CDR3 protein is CASSQDTTGGYEQYF. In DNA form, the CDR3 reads TGCGCCAGCAGCCAAGATACTACAGGGGGCTACGAGCAGTACTTC.